These 23 T cell receptor beta chains were all obtained from the same sample, sequenced in a study of T cell responses to AZD1222 COVID-19 vaccine. The protocol was immunoSEQ multiplex PCR, while the TCRdb copy is restricted to in-frame clones and leaves out a portion. The data contain some 25,000 clones, roughly 86% of them singletons. The specimen was peripheral blood, collected 28 days after the second AZD1222 dose. The receptors stem from an adult who received the AZD1222 COVID-19 vaccine.

The genes are TRBV7-2 and TRBJ1-4; no clear D gene. Trimming shortened V by 4 bases and J by 4 bases, and 10 bases separated the two germline ends. Germline CDR1 is SGHTA and CDR2 is FQGNSA. This CDR3 is 14 amino acids long. The CDR3 protein is CASSSRAHNEKLFF. CDR3 sequence (DNA): TGTGCCAGCAGCTCCCGGGCTCATAATGAAAAACTGTTTTTT. The full variable domain, completed using reference TRBV7-2 and TRBJ1-4, is GAGVSQSPSNKVTEKGKDVELRCDPISGHTALYWYRQSLGQGLEFLIYFQGNSAPDKSGLPSDRFSAERTGGSVSTLTIQRTQQEDSAVYLCASSSRAHNEKLFFGSGTQLSVL.

The gene calls are TRBV5-8 and TRBJ1-3; D perhaps matches TRBD1 (5 bases). CDR3 length equals 16 residues. V was shortened by 1 base and J by 4 bases, with 15 bases between the two germline ends. Per germline, CDR1 SGHTS and CDR2 YDEGEE. The CDR3 protein is CASSLYPGLLGNTIYF. As DNA, the CDR3 is TGTGCCAGCAGCTTGTATCCAGGGCTCCTAGGAAACACCATATATTTT.

The chain recombines TRBV29-1 with TRBJ1-1; D might be TRBD1 (5 bases). Germline V gene data show CDR1 as SQVTM and CDR2 as ANQGSEA. V was pared by 5 bases and J by 8 bases, with 24 bases between. There are 15 residues in the CDR3. The CDR3, as DNA: TGCAGCGTTTCCGGGGGGGGACTCGGTGGAGCCGAAGCTTTCTTT. This translates into CSVSGGGLGGAEAFF.

CDR3 coding DNA: TGTGCCAGCGTGAGACTTCGGGAGAACACTGAAGCTTTCTTT. It translates to CASVRLRENTEAFF. The chain links TRBV2 to TRBJ1-1; D remains ambiguous. V was trimmed by 8 bases and J by 1 base, leaving 14 bases between them. The germline V gene has CDR1 SNHLY and CDR2 FYNNEI. This CDR3 region has 14 residues.

In the case of this clone: The sample contains more than one DNA sequence encoding this CDR3. This CDR3 is CASSVATGELFF. CDR3 coding DNA: TGTGCCAGCAGCGTAGCCACCGGGGAGCTGTTTTTT. This chain links TRBV9 with TRBJ2-2; D gene uncertain. The CDR3 spans 12 residues. Trimming removed 0 bases from V and 4 bases from J, with 1 base in between. The germline V gene has CDR1 SGDLS and CDR2 YYNGEE.

The chain combines TRBV28 with TRBJ2-1, with 11 nucleotides matching TRBD2. This CDR3 spans 17 amino acids. The trim removed 6 bases at V and 7 bases at J, leaving 14 bases unmatched. CDR1 and CDR2 from the germline V gene are MDHEN and SYDVKM. The CDR3 is CASSQPLAGGPKNEQFF. DNA of the CDR3: TGTGCCAGCAGCCAACCGCTAGCGGGAGGTCCAAAAAATGAGCAGTTCTTC.

The chain employs TRBV5-1 and TRBJ2-5; 8 nucleotides align to TRBD1. From germline, CDR1 is SGHRS and CDR2 YFSETQ. The length of the CDR3 is 13 residues. The J segment lost 5 bases and the V segment lost 5 bases, leaving 5 bases of the junction unmatched. CDR3 amino acids: CASRTTGGETQYF. Written as DNA, the CDR3 is TGCGCCAGCAGAACCACAGGGGGGGAGACCCAGTACTTC.

The chain is built from TRBV10-3 and TRBJ1-1, with 7 bases fitting TRBD1. The CDR3 totals 16 residues. Germline CDR1 ENHRY, CDR2 SYGVKD. With 5 bases clipped from V and 0 bases from J, the junction kept 9 bases outside the gene matches. The CDR3 DNA follows: TGTGCCATCAGTTTTCAGGGGGGGCCAATGAACACTGAAGCTTTCTTT. Its protein is CAISFQGGPMNTEAFF.

The chain recombines TRBV29-1 with TRBJ1-1; possible D gene TRBD1, 5 bases. The CDR3 has 14 amino acids. V gave up 8 bases and J gave up 2 bases, with 18 bases separating them. Germline V gene sequence: CDR1 SQVTM, CDR2 ANQGSEA. In nucleotides, the CDR3 is TGCAGCACCCCTCTCGGGCAGGGAAACACTGAAGCTTTCTTT. The encoded protein is CSTPLGQGNTEAFF.

This chain joins TRBV7-9 and TRBJ2-5; D remains ambiguous. Trimming removed 8 bases from V and 3 bases from J, with 16 bases in between. The germline V gene has CDR1 SEHNR and CDR2 FQNEAQ (reference sequence). The CDR3 sequence is 14 residues long. Here the CDR3 DNA reads TGTGCCAGCGAACCCGGACGAGTCAAAGAGACCCAGTACTTC. This codes for CASEPGRVKETQYF.

V gene TRBV7-9 combines with J gene TRBJ1-1; tentative D call: TRBD1 (6 bases). Trimming took off 5 bases at V and 4 bases at J, with 14 bases between the two ends. Germline V gives CDR1 SEHNR, CDR2 FQNEAQ (reference sequence). This CDR3 contains 14 residues. CDR3 DNA sequence: TGTGCCAGCAGCCCCGGGGGCTGGGGCACTGAAGCTTTCTTT. It codes for CASSPGGWGTEAFF.

This clone was detected once. The chain has TRBV18 and TRBJ2-7; TRBD2 might be the D (6 bases). This CDR3 comprises 14 residues. Trimming removed 3 bases from V and 4 bases from J, with 13 bases in between. Germline values: CDR1 KGHSH, CDR2 LQKENI. The CDR3 protein is CASSPRSGWYEQYF. The CDR3 DNA sequence: TGTGCCAGCTCACCGCGAAGCGGGTGGTACGAGCAGTACTTC.

This chain uses TRBV30 with TRBJ2-7; tentatively, D is TRBD1 (6 bases). The CDR3 totals 13 residues. V lost 4 bases, J lost 2 bases, and 12 bases lay in between. Germline values: CDR1 GTSNPN, CDR2 SVGIG (reference sequence). The CDR3 protein is CAWNDRIPYEQYF. DNA of the CDR3: TGTGCCTGGAACGACAGGATACCCTACGAGCAGTACTTC.

The gene calls are TRBV24-1 and TRBJ1-5, with a possible D match to TRBD1 (5 bases). V lost 6 bases and J 2 bases, leaving 13 bases between the germline ends. CDR1 and CDR2 from the germline V gene are KGHDR and SFDVKD. The CDR3 runs 15 residues. CDR3 amino acids: CATSQGAWGNQPQHF. The CDR3 coding sequence is TGTGCCACCAGTCAAGGGGCTTGGGGCAATCAGCCCCAGCATTTT.

V usage is TRBV9 and J usage is TRBJ1-6; possible D gene TRBD1, 5 bases. Looked up from germline, CDR1 is SGDLS and CDR2 is YYNGEE. This CDR3 has 16 amino acids. V gave up 4 bases and J gave up 9 bases, with 20 bases separating them. The CDR3 sequence: CASSPNEDKHFSPLHF. The CDR3 region has the DNA TGTGCCAGCAGCCCCAACGAGGACAAGCATTTTTCACCCCTCCACTTT.

The chain has TRBV15 and TRBJ1-2; the match to TRBD1 covers 7 bases. J lost 7 bases, V lost 1 base, and 6 bases had no gene match. Germline CDR1 and CDR2: LNHNV and YYDKDF (reference sequence). CDR3 length: 14 amino acids. The CDR3 protein is CATSRGGGTSGYTF. Here the CDR3 DNA reads TGTGCCACCAGCAGAGGAGGGGGCACCTCTGGCTACACCTTC.

The sample holds one count of this clone. CDR3 sequence reads: CASSPARDTQYF. As DNA, the CDR3 is TGTGCCAGCAGCCCCGCAAGAGATACGCAGTATTTT. The chain employs TRBV11-1 and TRBJ2-3; D unclear. V gave up 5 bases and J gave up 5 bases, with 8 bases separating them. CDR3 length: 12 residues. Germline V gene data show CDR1 as SGHAT and CDR2 as FQDESV (reference sequence).

This clone is a singleton in its sample. The V call is TRBV27, the J call TRBJ2-3, with a weak D call TRBD2 (5 bases). This CDR3 is built from 15 residues. CDR1 is MNHEY, CDR2 SMNVEV, per germline (reference sequence). With 2 bases removed from V and 5 bases from J, the gap between germline ends came to 14 bases. The CDR3 nucleotides read TGTGCCAGCAGTTTAAAGGGAGCGAGTGGAGATACGCAGTATTTT. It codes for CASSLKGASGDTQYF.

The chain combines TRBV28 with TRBJ2-7, with 7 bases aligning to TRBD2. Trimming cost V 10 bases and J 7 bases; bases outside gene matches: 13. The CDR3 runs to 13 residues. The V gene's germline CDR1 is MDHEN and CDR2 SYDVKM. CDR3 sequence (DNA): TGTGCCACAGTAAAGGGCGGGAGCGCGGAGCAGTACTTC. Its protein product is CATVKGGSAEQYF.

The chain has TRBV5-1 and TRBJ2-1; 11 bases agree with TRBD2. Germline V gives CDR1 SGHRS, CDR2 YFSETQ. The CDR3 is 17 residues long. The junction had 12 bases not matched to a gene; V was cut back by 0 bases and J by 10 bases. CDR3 sequence (DNA): TGCGCCAGCAGCTTGGCCTCCAGGCTAGCGGGGGGCGTGGAGCAGTTCTTC. This gives the protein CASSLASRLAGGVEQFF.

The table lists this clone with a few counts. This chain uses TRBV18 with TRBJ1-1; 8 nucleotides line up with TRBD1. The germline CDR1 and CDR2 sequences are KGHSH and LQKENI. V lost 6 bases, J lost 7 bases, and 10 bases stayed unmatched. The CDR3 sequence is 14 residues long. The CDR3 DNA follows: TGTGCCAGCTCGCCGACAGGGGAAGGGGGTGAAGCTTTCTTT. Translated, it gives CASSPTGEGGEAFF.

The chain joins TRBV5-3 to TRBJ2-2; D is unclear. TRBV5-3 is flagged as an ORF with uncertain function. This CDR3 contains 17 residues. The V end lost 5 bases, the J end lost 6 bases, and 23 bases lay between the germline ends. CDR3 nucleotides: TGTGCCAGAAGGATACCCAGGATCCGGATGTCGGCCGGGGAGCTGTTTTTT. Protein sequence: CARRIPRIRMSAGELFF.

The chain employs TRBV3-1 (or the pseudogene TRBV3-2) and TRBJ1-1; no definite D call. The germline gives CDR1 LGHDT, CDR2 YNNKEL (reference sequence). Trimming took 4 bases from V and 0 from J, leaving 12 bases between them. The CDR3 consists of 15 residues. CDR3 coding DNA: TGTGCCAGCAGCCCCCAAGGCAGTATGAACACTGAAGCTTTCTTT. Amino acids: CASSPQGSMNTEAFF.